These 32 T cell receptor beta chains were sequenced from one sample in a study of T cells in Graves' hyperthyroidism and ophthalmopathy. Template material for amplifying TCR beta CDR3 regions consisted of RNA transcripts. The HTBI primer set drove a first-round RT-PCR of the TCR CDR3. Each CDR3 protein gets one entry after TCRdb re-called the multiplex PCR reads with MiXCR. Among over 500,000 distinct CDR3 sequences listed, 14% were seen once. Sequencing used blood. The receptors were gathered from a woman aged 35 to 49 with Graves' hyperthyroidism.

Only a few counts were recorded for this clonotype. CDR3 coding DNA: TGTGCCAGCACGACGGACAATCAGCCCCAGCATTTT. Translation: CASTTDNQPQHF. The chain joins TRBV28 to TRBJ1-5; no firm D call. The CDR3 runs to 12 residues. Per the germline V gene, CDR1 is MDHEN and CDR2 is SYDVKM. Trimming stripped 7 bases from V and 3 bases from J, with 7 bases between.

The rearrangement joins TRBV7-3 to TRBJ2-1, with D possibly matching TRBD2 (5 bases). V was cut by 4 bases and J by 5 bases, with 15 bases left in between. CDR3 length equals 15 residues. In germline, CDR1 is SGHTA, CDR2 FQGTGA. The CDR3 region has the DNA TGTGCCAGCAGCTCCTTTCCGGAGACTAACAATGAGCAGTTCTTC. This encodes CASSSFPETNNEQFF.

The chain couples TRBV2 to TRBJ1-5; D ambiguous. Trimming took 7 bases from V and 4 from J, leaving 8 bases between them. The CDR3 is 12 amino acids. Germline V lookup: CDR1 SNHLY, CDR2 FYNNEI. CDR3: CASTEGNQPQHF. CDR3 sequence (DNA): TGTGCCAGCACGGAAGGGAATCAGCCCCAGCATTTT.

The chain recombines TRBV3-1 with TRBJ2-1, with D possibly TRBD2 on 6 matching bases. Germline V lookup: CDR1 LGHDT, CDR2 YNNKEL (reference sequence). V was cut by 1 base and J by 2 bases, with 12 bases left in between. The CDR3 is made up of 16 amino acids. In DNA form, the CDR3 reads TGTGCCAGCAGCCAAGTTGGGGGAGGCACCTACAATGAGCAGTTCTTC. Amino acid sequence: CASSQVGGGTYNEQFF.

The chain couples TRBV7-2 to TRBJ2-5; tentatively, D is TRBD1 (6 bases). V lost 5 bases to trimming and J lost 3 bases, with 10 bases between them. CDR1 and CDR2 from the germline V gene are SGHTA and FQGNSA. CDR3 length: 13 residues. The CDR3 DNA follows: TGTGCCAGCAGCACCCACAGGGAAGAGACCCAGTACTTC. It yields the protein CASSTHREETQYF.

The sample holds many counts of this clonotype. The chain joins TRBV11-2 to TRBJ1-2; 8 nucleotides align to TRBD1. This CDR3 contains 16 residues. Germline lookup yields CDR1 SGHAT and CDR2 FQNNGV. With V trimmed by 1 base and J by 4 bases, 8 bases remained unmatched. The CDR3 protein is CASSLAGQGRAYGYTF. DNA of the CDR3: TGTGCCAGCAGCTTAGCCGGACAGGGACGCGCCTATGGCTACACCTTC.

This clonotype turned up a few times. The rearrangement links TRBV20-1 to TRBJ2-6; D is possibly TRBD1 (5 bases). Per the germline V gene, CDR1 is DFQATT and CDR2 is SNEGSKA (reference sequence). V lost 3 bases and J 6 bases, leaving 6 bases between the germline ends. The CDR3 has 12 residues. The CDR3 here is CSASREANVLTF. CDR3 DNA: TGCAGTGCTAGCAGGGAGGCCAACGTCCTGACTTTC.

A few counts support this clonotype. The chain carries TRBV3-1 and TRBJ2-1; D is undetermined. The CDR3 consists of 14 residues. Between the trimmed V and J ends, which lost 5 bases and 0 bases, there was a span of 8 bases. Germline CDR1 LGHDT, CDR2 YNNKEL (reference sequence). The CDR3 protein is CASSKASSYNEQFF. The CDR3 nucleotides are TGTGCCAGCAGCAAAGCCTCCTCCTACAATGAGCAGTTCTTC.

This clonotype was found many times. The chain employs TRBV2 and TRBJ1-4; 10 bases are a match to TRBD1. Germline CDR1 reads SNHLY; CDR2 reads FYNNEI. Trimming removed 11 bases from V and 8 bases from J; junction bases left unmatched: 5. This CDR3 spans 12 amino acids. The CDR3: CAVDRGQEKLFF. CDR3 coding DNA: TGTGCCGTAGACAGGGGGCAAGAAAAACTGTTTTTT.

This clonotype was seen at least ten times. The chain has TRBV7-3 and TRBJ2-3; D ambiguous. The CDR3 sequence is 13 residues long. Deletions cut 5 bases from V and 4 bases from J, with 10 bases between. From germline, CDR1 is SGHTA and CDR2 FQGTGA. The CDR3 loop is CASSAIGPDTQYF. As DNA, the CDR3 is TGTGCCAGCAGCGCAATAGGCCCAGATACGCAGTATTTT.

This clonotype was counted only a few times. The chain uses TRBV19 and TRBJ2-7; 7 positions match TRBD2. The trim removed 5 bases at V and 2 bases at J, leaving 3 bases unmatched. CDR1 is LNHDA and CDR2 is SQIVND in the germline V gene (reference sequence). The CDR3 runs 13 residues. The CDR3 DNA sequence: TGTGCCAGTAGTGCTACTAGCGCCTACGAGCAGTACTTC. This translates into CASSATSAYEQYF.

This clonotype was seen many times. The genes are TRBV28 and TRBJ2-7, with 8 bases aligning to TRBD1. The CDR3 is made up of 15 amino acids. V shed 3 bases and J 6 bases; nucleotides not matched to a gene: 10. Germline V gene data show CDR1 as MDHEN and CDR2 as SYDVKM. This CDR3 reads CASSFPGGVLAEQYF. CDR3 nucleotide sequence: TGTGCCAGCAGTTTCCCAGGGGGCGTGTTAGCCGAGCAGTACTTC.

In its sample, this clonotype was seen many times. The rearrangement links TRBV6-1 to TRBJ2-1; 8 bases are a match to TRBD1. CDR3 size: 16 residues. Germline V gives CDR1 MNHNS, CDR2 SASEGT. With V trimmed by 4 bases and J by 6 bases, 11 bases remained unmatched. The CDR3 here is CASSVDGQGVGNEQFF. The CDR3 nucleotides read TGTGCCAGCAGTGTAGACGGACAGGGTGTGGGCAATGAGCAGTTCTTC.

The rearrangement uses TRBV4-1 and TRBJ2-1; D may match TRBD1 or TRBD2 (5 bases each). The CDR3 covers 18 residues. Trimming stripped 4 bases from V and 4 bases from J, with 23 bases between. Germline V CDR1 and CDR2: MGHRA, YSYEKL. This chain's CDR3 is CASSRDTRDRGPYNEQFF. CDR3 in DNA: TGCGCCAGCAGCCGAGACACCCGGGACCGTGGACCATACAATGAGCAGTTCTTC.

The table lists this clonotype with a few counts. The chain is built from TRBV9 and TRBJ2-5, with D possibly being TRBD1 (5 bases). V was clipped by 0 bases and J by 1 base, with 10 bases between them. This CDR3 has 15 amino acids. Germline CDR1 is SGDLS and CDR2 is YYNGEE. The CDR3 sequence: CASSVAGAAQETQYF. CDR3 DNA sequence: TGTGCCAGCAGCGTAGCTGGGGCGGCCCAAGAGACCCAGTACTTC.

In this sample, this clonotype turned up many times. CDR3 bases: TGTGCCAGCAGCTGGACTAGCGGACCCACAGATACGCAGTATTTT. This translates into CASSWTSGPTDTQYF. The rearrangement links TRBV7-9 to TRBJ2-3, with 10 bases aligning to TRBD2. Losses at the gene ends were 4 bases for V and 2 bases for J; bases not matched to a gene: 3. Germline assignment: CDR1 SEHNR and CDR2 FQNEAQ (reference sequence). The CDR3 is made up of 15 amino acids.

This clonotype has ten or more counts. The gene calls are TRBV7-3 and TRBJ2-5; TRBD2 aligns across 10 bases. CDR1 SGHTA and CDR2 FQGTGA come from the germline V gene. The CDR3 runs to 15 residues. Trimming cost V 2 bases and J 5 bases; bases outside gene matches: 5. For the CDR3, the DNA is TGTGCCAGCAGCTTAGGGGCTAGCGGGAGTGAGACCCAGTACTTC. It is translated as CASSLGASGSETQYF.

This clonotype turned up a few times. The J gene is TRBJ2-2, the V gene TRBV6-2 or TRBV6-3; D call uncertain. The V gene's germline CDR1 is MNHEY and CDR2 SVGEGT. CDR3 size: 15 residues. V was pared by 4 bases and J by 7 bases, with 16 bases between. The CDR3 bases are TGTGCCAGCAGTTCCCCCGGACCCCTTAACGGGGAGCTGTTTTTT. Amino acid sequence: CASSSPGPLNGELFF.

This clonotype showed up just a few times. The CDR3 region is CASSLVAGSNEQYF. For the CDR3, the DNA is TGTGCCAGCAGCTTAGTAGCGGGAAGCAACGAGCAGTACTTC. The chain recombines TRBV7-2 with TRBJ2-7, with 8 bases that match TRBD2. There are 14 residues in the CDR3. The ends lost 1 base at V and 5 bases at J; junction bases unmatched: 4. The germline gives CDR1 SGHTA, CDR2 FQGNSA.

This clonotype was counted at least ten times. DNA for the CDR3: TGCAGTGCTAGTGTCCGTGGCTACACCTTC. This sequence encodes CSASVRGYTF. The chain combines TRBV20-1 with TRBJ1-2; D call uncertain. The CDR3 totals 10 residues. Trimming removed 3 bases from V and 7 bases from J, with 6 bases in between. CDR1 DFQATT and CDR2 SNEGSKA come from the germline V gene (reference sequence).

This clonotype came up many times. This sequence joins TRBV7-2 and TRBJ2-7, with a possible D match to TRBD1 (5 bases). Germline CDR1 and CDR2: SGHTA and FQGNSA. The V end was cut by 3 bases, the J end by 6 bases, with 21 bases between. The CDR3 runs to 16 residues. CDR3 residues: CASSLSKGNLFSEQYF. CDR3 in DNA: TGTGCCAGCAGCTTGTCTAAGGGGAATCTATTTTCCGAGCAGTACTTC.

This chain uses TRBV7-9 with TRBJ2-2, with 9 bases matching TRBD1. V lost 3 bases and J lost 5; bases outside the gene matches: 10. The CDR3 spans 17 residues. Per the germline V gene, CDR1 is SEHNR and CDR2 is FQNEAQ (reference sequence). Written as DNA, the CDR3 is TGTGCCAGCAGCTTCCCTATAGGGGACAGGGCAACCGGGGAGCTGTTTTTT. It translates to CASSFPIGDRATGELFF.

This clonotype was detected ten times or more. The chain is built from TRBV20-1 and TRBJ1-2, with 9 positions matching TRBD1. CDR1 and CDR2 from the germline V gene are DFQATT and SNEGSKA (reference sequence). Unmatched junction bases numbered 5, after V lost 5 bases and J lost 4 bases. The CDR3 runs 13 residues. CDR3 nucleotides: TGCAGTGCTCAAGACAGGGGGTCCTATGGCTACACCTTC. It codes for CSAQDRGSYGYTF.

This clonotype was detected ten times or more. The CDR3 nucleotides are TGTGCCAGCAGTTTATATGGGGGTCCAGGCAATCAGCCCCAGCATTTT. Its translation is CASSLYGGPGNQPQHF. V usage is TRBV28 and J usage is TRBJ1-5; D may be TRBD1 (5 bases). CDR1 is MDHEN and CDR2 is SYDVKM in the germline V gene. The CDR3 is 16 residues long. Deletions cut 1 base from V and 2 bases from J, with 12 bases between. The full variable domain, completed using reference TRBV28 and TRBJ1-5, is DVKVTQSSRYLVKRTGEKVFLECVQDMDHENMFWYRQDPGLGLRLIYFSYDVKMKEKGDIPEGYSVSREKKERFSLILESASTNQTSMYLCASSLYGGPGNQPQHFGDGTRLSIL.

This clonotype was counted ten times or more. The chain uses TRBV25-1 and TRBJ2-7, with 15 bases lining up with TRBD2. The junction had 11 bases not matched to a gene; V was cut back by 4 bases and J by 4 bases. There are 18 residues in the CDR3. Germline assignment: CDR1 MGHDK and CDR2 SYGVNS. This CDR3 is CASSAPGLAGGPPYEQYF. In nucleotides, the CDR3 is TGTGCCAGCAGTGCCCCGGGACTAGCGGGAGGACCCCCTTACGAGCAGTACTTC.

The chain recombines TRBV12-3 or TRBV12-4 with TRBJ2-7, with a possible D match to TRBD2 (6 bases). The CDR3 covers 13 residues. V was clipped by 7 bases and J by 1 base, with 11 bases between them. The CDR3 nucleotides read TGTGCCAGCAAAATGGGGGGTTCCTACGAGCAGTACTTC. This encodes CASKMGGSYEQYF.

In regard to this clonotype: This sequence may be a read error, since a much larger clone differs from it by one base. The chain has TRBV6-1 and TRBJ2-7; the D call may be TRBD1 or TRBD2 (5 bases each). The tail of the sequence fits TRBJ2-1 better, so the J call may be wrong. CDR1 is MNHNS, CDR2 SASEGT, per germline. This CDR3 contains 15 residues. The CDR3 loop is CASSEADGASYEQFF. The CDR3 DNA is TGTGCCAGCAGTGAAGCGGACGGGGCATCCTACGAGCAGTTCTTC.

This clonotype was observed at least ten times. This chain joins TRBV5-8 and TRBJ1-5, with unresolved D. Germline CDR1 and CDR2: SGHTS and YDEGEE. V was trimmed by 1 base and J by 6 bases, leaving 14 bases between them. The CDR3 contains 15 residues. This chain's CDR3 is CASSLRNGVGQPQHF. The CDR3 region has the DNA TGTGCCAGCAGCTTGAGGAATGGGGTAGGTCAGCCCCAGCATTTT.

This clonotype was recorded many times. The chain recombines TRBV28 with TRBJ1-2; 8 nucleotides align to TRBD1. The junction had 9 bases not matched to a gene; V was cut back by 5 bases and J by 4 bases. This CDR3 comprises 15 residues. CDR1 MDHEN and CDR2 SYDVKM come from the germline V gene. CDR3 sequence reads: CASSPYRGFAYGYTF. The CDR3, as DNA: TGTGCCAGCAGTCCTTACAGGGGGTTCGCCTATGGCTACACCTTC.

This clonotype was seen at least ten times. The rearrangement uses TRBV12-3 or TRBV12-4 and TRBJ1-1, with 9 bases lining up with TRBD1. The CDR3 covers 16 residues. V gave up 3 bases and J gave up 1 base; unmatched junction bases: 6. This CDR3 reads CASSFWDRARNTEAFF. The CDR3 DNA reads as TGTGCCAGCAGTTTCTGGGACAGGGCTAGGAACACTGAAGCTTTCTTT.

The chain carries TRBV7-2 and TRBJ1-2, with D unclear. Germline CDR1 SGHTA, CDR2 FQGNSA. The CDR3 totals 15 residues. Trimming pared 5 bases from V and 2 bases from J, leaving 15 bases between. For the CDR3, the DNA is TGTGCCAGCAGCCCTAGGGCCCAGCACAACTATGGCTACACCTTC. Its protein product is CASSPRAQHNYGYTF.

This clonotype was seen many times. The chain uses TRBV28 and TRBJ2-1; D might be TRBD1 (6 bases). CDR3 length equals 17 residues. The V end lost 6 bases, the J end lost 1 base, and 19 bases lay between the germline ends. Germline loops: CDR1 MDHEN, CDR2 SYDVKM. This CDR3 is CASSPIYGTLSYNEQFF. The DNA for the CDR3 is TGTGCCAGCAGCCCGATATACGGGACACTTTCCTACAATGAGCAGTTCTTC. Complete variable domain (other parts from reference TRBV28 and TRBJ2-1): DVKVTQSSRYLVKRTGEKVFLECVQDMDHENMFWYRQDPGLGLRLIYFSYDVKMKEKGDIPEGYSVSREKKERFSLILESASTNQTSMYLCASSPIYGTLSYNEQFFGPGTRLTVL.